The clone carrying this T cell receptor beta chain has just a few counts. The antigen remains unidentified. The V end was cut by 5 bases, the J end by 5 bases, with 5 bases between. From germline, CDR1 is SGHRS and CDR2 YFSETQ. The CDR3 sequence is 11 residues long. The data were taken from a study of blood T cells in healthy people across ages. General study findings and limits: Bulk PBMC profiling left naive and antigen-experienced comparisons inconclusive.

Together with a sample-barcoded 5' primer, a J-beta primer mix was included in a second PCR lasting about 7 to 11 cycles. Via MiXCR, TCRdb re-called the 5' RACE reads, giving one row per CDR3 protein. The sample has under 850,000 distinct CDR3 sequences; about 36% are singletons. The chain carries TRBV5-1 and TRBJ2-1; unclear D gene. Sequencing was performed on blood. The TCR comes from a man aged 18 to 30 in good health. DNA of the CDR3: TGCGCCAGCAGATTAAACAATGAGCAGTTCTTC. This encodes CASRLNNEQFF.